The 20 T cell receptor beta chains given below trace back to one sample, sequenced in a study of control samples from healthy donors and cancer patients. Sequencing was performed with immunoSEQ multiplex PCR; in TCRdb, only in-frame clones are kept and a portion is missing. The sample has under 150,000 clones, around 86% seen once. Sequenced input: blood. These receptors were taken from a man in his forties in good health.

This clone came up a few times. The rearrangement uses TRBV24-1 and TRBJ2-5; TRBD2 aligns across 13 bases. The trim removed 3 bases at V and 0 bases at J, leaving 3 bases unmatched. This CDR3 spans 17 amino acids. Germline CDR1 KGHDR, CDR2 SFDVKD. CDR3 protein: CATSDPGLAGNQETQYF. Written as DNA, the CDR3 is TGTGCCACCAGTGATCCGGGACTAGCGGGGAACCAAGAGACCCAGTACTTC.

The chain couples TRBV11-3 to TRBJ2-7; TRBD1 matches 7 bases. V lost 1 base, J lost 0 bases, and 6 bases stayed unmatched. This CDR3 is 16 amino acids long. CDR1 is SGHNT and CDR2 is YENEEA in the germline V gene. The CDR3 DNA follows: TGTGCCAGCAGCTTAGGGGATGGGACAGCCTCCTACGAGCAGTACTTC. Its translation: CASSLGDGTASYEQYF.

The chain joins TRBV4-3 to TRBJ1-2; D ambiguous. The CDR3 has 16 residues. The V end lost 1 base, the J end lost 8 bases, and 20 bases lay between the germline ends. CDR1 and CDR2 (germline): LGHNA, YSLEER. The CDR3 DNA follows: TGCGCCAGCAGCCAAGGGGTCGTTGGGGAGGGATTAGGCTACACCTTC. Protein: CASSQGVVGEGLGYTF.

In the case of this clone: Within the sample, other DNA sequences also encode this same CDR3. This sequence joins TRBV12-3 or TRBV12-4 and TRBJ1-2; 7 bases line up with TRBD1. Losses at the gene ends were 6 bases for V and 3 bases for J; bases not matched to a gene: 4. The CDR3 loop spans 13 amino acids. CDR3 coding DNA: TGTGCCAGCAGCCTTGGGACAGACTATGGCTACACCTTC. It translates to CASSLGTDYGYTF.

The V and J genes are TRBV4-1 and TRBJ2-5; D is perhaps TRBD2 (5 bases). Between the trimmed V and J ends, which lost 0 bases and 4 bases, there was a span of 6 bases. The CDR3 covers 13 residues. Germline V lookup: CDR1 MGHRA, CDR2 YSYEKL. Here the CDR3 DNA reads TGCGCCAGCAGCCAAGAGAGCGGAGAGACCCAGTACTTC. It specifies CASSQESGETQYF.

This clone turned up a few times. The V and J genes are TRBV25-1 and TRBJ2-5, with 12 nucleotides matching TRBD1. The CDR3 totals 16 residues. After removal of 4 bases from V and 4 bases from J, the junction contained 7 bases not matched to a gene. Germline-derived CDR1 and CDR2 are MGHDK and SYGVNS. The chain's CDR3 is CASSGGDRGPGETQYF. CDR3 DNA: TGTGCCAGCAGTGGGGGGGACAGGGGGCCGGGAGAGACCCAGTACTTC. The complete variable domain, with remaining parts taken from reference TRBV25-1 and TRBJ2-5, reads EADIYQTPRYLVIGTGKKITLECSQTMGHDKMYWYQQDPGMELHLIHYSYGVNSTEKGDLSSESTVSRIRTEHFPLTLESARPSHTSQYLCASSGGDRGPGETQYFGPGTRLLVL.

This clone has just one count. V and J are TRBV7-9 and TRBJ1-2; D is possibly TRBD1 (5 bases). The germline V gene encodes CDR1 SEHNR and CDR2 FQNEAQ (reference sequence). The ends were cut back, 5 bases at V and 4 bases at J, with 17 bases in the middle. The CDR3 length is 15 residues. CDR3 protein: CASSPGTPVPYGYTF. CDR3 sequence (DNA): TGTGCCAGCAGCCCCGGGACGCCTGTCCCCTATGGCTACACCTTC. Supplemented by reference TRBV7-9 and TRBJ1-2, the full variable domain reads DTGVSQNPRHKITKRGQNVTFRCDPISEHNRLYWYRQTLGQGPEFLTYFQNEAQLEKSRLLSDRFSAERPKGSFSTLEIQRTEQGDSAMYLCASSPGTPVPYGYTFGSGTRLTVV.

The chain uses TRBV15 and TRBJ2-1; D not resolved. Germline CDR1 is LNHNV and CDR2 is YYDKDF (reference sequence). This CDR3 has 15 amino acids. Trimming shortened V by 1 base and J by 4 bases, and 11 bases separated the two germline ends. DNA of the CDR3: TGTGCCACCAGCAGAGCTCCTCCGCGGTACAATGAGCAGTTCTTC. Protein sequence: CATSRAPPRYNEQFF.

V is TRBV12-3 or TRBV12-4 and J is TRBJ2-5; weak D call: TRBD2 (6 bases). The CDR3 is 13 residues long. V was trimmed by 6 bases and J by 2 bases, leaving 10 bases between them. CDR3 in amino acids: CASRPAGQETQYF. In DNA form, the CDR3 reads TGTGCCAGCAGGCCCGCGGGGCAAGAGACCCAGTACTTC.

The chain couples TRBV9 to TRBJ1-1; TRBD1 aligns across 10 bases. This CDR3 region has 14 residues. Germline lookup yields CDR1 SGDLS and CDR2 YYNGEE. V lost 3 bases to trimming and J lost 5 bases; unmatched junction nucleotides: 4. This CDR3 reads CASSAGQGGTEAFF. Written as DNA, the CDR3 is TGTGCCAGCAGCGCTGGACAGGGGGGGACTGAAGCTTTCTTT. The complete variable domain, with remaining parts taken from reference TRBV9 and TRBJ1-1, reads DSGVTQTPKHLITATGQRVTLRCSPRSGDLSVYWYQQSLDQGLQFLIQYYNGEERAKGNILERFSAQQFPDLHSELNLSSLELGDSALYFCASSAGQGGTEAFFGQGTRLTVV.

The table lists this clone with a count of one. The genes are TRBV19 and TRBJ2-3; D call uncertain. The V end lost 7 bases, the J end lost 2 bases, and 13 bases lay between the germline ends. Looked up from germline, CDR1 is LNHDA and CDR2 is SQIVND (reference sequence). This CDR3 spans 14 amino acids. CDR3 in amino acids: CASKSEYNTDTQYF. The DNA of the CDR3 is TGTGCCAGTAAATCGGAGTATAACACAGATACGCAGTATTTT.

The rearrangement links TRBV3-1 (or the pseudogene TRBV3-2) to TRBJ2-2, with TRBD1 matching over 10 bases. The junction had 11 bases not matched to a gene; V was cut back by 4 bases and J by 6 bases. The germline V gene encodes CDR1 LGHDT and CDR2 YNNKEL (reference sequence). The CDR3 consists of 17 residues. The CDR3 reads CASSPTGGSLIAGELFF. CDR3 DNA sequence: TGTGCCAGCAGCCCGACAGGGGGCTCGTTAATCGCCGGGGAGCTGTTTTTT.

The chain is built from TRBV5-1 and TRBJ2-1, with D tentatively TRBD2 (5 bases). Trimming took 4 bases from V and 9 from J, leaving 11 bases between them. In germline, CDR1 is SGHRS, CDR2 YFSETQ. CDR3 size: 12 residues. CDR3 in amino acids: CASSPDSLEQFF. The CDR3 DNA is TGCGCCAGCAGCCCGGACTCCCTTGAGCAGTTCTTC.

The J gene is TRBJ2-2, the V gene TRBV6-5, with a weak D call TRBD2 (6 bases). Trimming took 10 bases from V and 0 from J, leaving 15 bases between them. Germline V gene data show CDR1 as MNHEY and CDR2 as SVGAGI. The CDR3 has 15 residues. CDR3 in DNA: TGTGCCACCACGGGGGACGCGGCGAACACCGGGGAGCTGTTTTTT. This encodes CATTGDAANTGELFF.

The V gene is TRBV12-3 or TRBV12-4, the J gene TRBJ1-3, with D possibly TRBD1 on 5 matching bases. This CDR3 has 11 amino acids. The V end lost 6 bases, the J end lost 6 bases, and 6 bases lay between the germline ends. This CDR3 is CASRGPNTIYF. In nucleotides, the CDR3 is TGTGCCAGCAGGGGGCCAAACACCATATATTTT.

V is TRBV30 and J is TRBJ2-5; no reliable D call. The CDR3 contains 11 residues. V gave up 4 bases and J gave up 5 bases, with 8 bases separating them. In germline, CDR1 is GTSNPN, CDR2 SVGIG (reference sequence). This CDR3 is CAWNHGETQYF. In DNA, the CDR3 is TGTGCCTGGAACCACGGGGAGACCCAGTACTTC.

CDR3 coding DNA: TGTGCCACCAGTGATTCGGGGGCGTCAGGCTATGGCTACACCTTC. Amino acids: CATSDSGASGYGYTF. The chain combines TRBV24-1 with TRBJ1-2, with D tentatively TRBD1 (6 bases). CDR3 length equals 15 residues. The germline V gene encodes CDR1 KGHDR and CDR2 SFDVKD. V gave up 2 bases and J gave up 4 bases, with 13 bases separating them.

CDR3 residues: CASSIGTGGSYEQYF. The CDR3 DNA reads as TGTGCCAGCAGCATTGGGACAGGGGGATCGTACGAGCAGTACTTC. The J gene is TRBJ2-7, the V gene TRBV7-2; 11 nucleotides line up with TRBD1. V shed 5 bases and J 4 bases; nucleotides not matched to a gene: 7. Looked up from germline, CDR1 is SGHTA and CDR2 is FQGNSA. This CDR3 is 15 amino acids long. Filled out from reference TRBV7-2 and TRBJ2-7, the complete variable domain reads GAGVSQSPSNKVTEKGKDVELRCDPISGHTALYWYRQSLGQGLEFLIYFQGNSAPDKSGLPSDRFSAERTGGSVSTLTIQRTQQEDSAVYLCASSIGTGGSYEQYFGPGTRLTVT.

The chain links TRBV5-8 to TRBJ1-1; no clear D gene. This CDR3 has 10 amino acids. Trimming stripped 4 bases from V and 9 bases from J, with 7 bases between. From germline, CDR1 is SGHTS and CDR2 YDEGEE. The CDR3 loop reads CASSGRQAFF. CDR3 DNA: TGTGCCAGCAGCGGTCGTCAAGCTTTCTTT.

The chain has TRBV4-3 and TRBJ1-4; D is ambiguous. The V gene lost 0 bases and the J gene lost 2 bases, with 7 bases spanning the gap. This CDR3 is built from 15 residues. CDR1 LGHNA and CDR2 YSLEER come from the germline V gene. The CDR3 DNA sequence: TGCGCCAGCAGCCAAGATCCCGGCACTAATGAAAAACTGTTTTTT. The encoded protein is CASSQDPGTNEKLFF.